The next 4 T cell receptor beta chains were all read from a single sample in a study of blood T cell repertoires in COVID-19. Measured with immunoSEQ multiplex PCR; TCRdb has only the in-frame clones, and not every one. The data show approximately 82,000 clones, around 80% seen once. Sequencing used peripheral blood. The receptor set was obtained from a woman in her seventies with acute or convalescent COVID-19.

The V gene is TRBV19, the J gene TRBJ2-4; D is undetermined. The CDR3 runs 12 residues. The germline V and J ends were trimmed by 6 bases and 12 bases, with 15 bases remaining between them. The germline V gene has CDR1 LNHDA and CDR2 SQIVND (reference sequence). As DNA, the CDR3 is TGTGCCAGTAGCGGCCTAGGTTATCATCAGTACTTC. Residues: CASSGLGYHQYF.

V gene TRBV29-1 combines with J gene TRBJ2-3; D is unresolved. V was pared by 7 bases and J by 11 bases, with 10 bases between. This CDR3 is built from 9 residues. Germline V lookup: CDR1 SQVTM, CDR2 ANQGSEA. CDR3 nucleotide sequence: TGCAGCGCCGGCCCCCAGCAGTATTTT. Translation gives CSAGPQQYF.

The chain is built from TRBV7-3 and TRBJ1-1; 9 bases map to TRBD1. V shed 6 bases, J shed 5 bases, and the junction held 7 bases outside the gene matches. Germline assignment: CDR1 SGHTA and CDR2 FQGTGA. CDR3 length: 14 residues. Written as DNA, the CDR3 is TGTGCCAGCAGTCCCGGGACAGGGCCGACTGAAGCTTTCTTT. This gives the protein CASSPGTGPTEAFF.

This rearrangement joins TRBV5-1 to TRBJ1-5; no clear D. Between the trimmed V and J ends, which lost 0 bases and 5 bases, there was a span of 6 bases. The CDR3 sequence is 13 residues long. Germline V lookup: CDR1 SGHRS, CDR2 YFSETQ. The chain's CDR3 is CASSLGPDQPQHF. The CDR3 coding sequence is TGCGCCAGCAGCTTGGGGCCAGATCAGCCCCAGCATTTT. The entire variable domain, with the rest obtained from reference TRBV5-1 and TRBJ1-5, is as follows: KAGVTQTPRYLIKTRGQQVTLSCSPISGHRSVSWYQQTPGQGLQFLFEYFSETQRNKGNFPGRFSGRQFSNSRSEMNVSTLELGDSALYLCASSLGPDQPQHFGDGTRLSIL.